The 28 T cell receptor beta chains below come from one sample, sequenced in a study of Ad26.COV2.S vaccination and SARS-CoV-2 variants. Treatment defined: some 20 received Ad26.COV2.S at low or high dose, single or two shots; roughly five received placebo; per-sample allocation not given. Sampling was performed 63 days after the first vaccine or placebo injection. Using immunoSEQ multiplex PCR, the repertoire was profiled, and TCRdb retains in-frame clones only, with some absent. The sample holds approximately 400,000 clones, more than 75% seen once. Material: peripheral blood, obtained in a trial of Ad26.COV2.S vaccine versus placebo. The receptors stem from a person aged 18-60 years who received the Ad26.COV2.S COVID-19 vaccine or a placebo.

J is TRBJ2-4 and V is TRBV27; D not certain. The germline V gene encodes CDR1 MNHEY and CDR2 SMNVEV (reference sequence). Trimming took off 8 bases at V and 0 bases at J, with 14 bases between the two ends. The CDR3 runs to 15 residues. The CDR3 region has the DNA TGTGCCAGCTGGGGTTCCCGCGAAGCCAAAAACATTCAGTACTTC. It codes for CASWGSREAKNIQYF.

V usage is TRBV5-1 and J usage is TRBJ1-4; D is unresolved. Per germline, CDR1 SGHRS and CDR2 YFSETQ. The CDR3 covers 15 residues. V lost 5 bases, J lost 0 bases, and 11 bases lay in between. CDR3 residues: CASRPSTSTNEKLFF. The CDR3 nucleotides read TGCGCCAGCAGACCTTCGACGTCAACTAATGAAAAACTGTTTTTT.

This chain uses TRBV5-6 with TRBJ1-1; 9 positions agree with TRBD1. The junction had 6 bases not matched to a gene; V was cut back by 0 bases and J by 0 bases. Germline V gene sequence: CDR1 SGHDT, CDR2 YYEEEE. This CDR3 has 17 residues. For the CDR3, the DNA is TGTGCCAGCAGCTTGGCCGGCTGGGACAGGGTGAACACTGAAGCTTTCTTT. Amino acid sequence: CASSLAGWDRVNTEAFF.

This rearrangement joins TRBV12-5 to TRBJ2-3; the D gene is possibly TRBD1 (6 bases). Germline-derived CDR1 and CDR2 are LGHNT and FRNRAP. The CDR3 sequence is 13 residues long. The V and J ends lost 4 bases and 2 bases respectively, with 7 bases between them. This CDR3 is CASGSGDTDTQYF. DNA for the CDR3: TGTGCTAGTGGTTCAGGGGACACAGATACGCAGTATTTT. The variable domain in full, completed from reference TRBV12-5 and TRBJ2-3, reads DARVTQTPRHKVTEMGQEVTMRCQPILGHNTVFWYRQTMMQGLELLAYFRNRAPLDDSGMPKDRFSAEMPDATLATLKIQPSEPRDSAVYFCASGSGDTDTQYFGPGTRLTVL.

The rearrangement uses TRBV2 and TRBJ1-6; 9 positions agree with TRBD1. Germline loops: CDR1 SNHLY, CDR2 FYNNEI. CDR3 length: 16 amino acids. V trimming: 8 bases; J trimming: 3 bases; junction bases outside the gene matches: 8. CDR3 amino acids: CASRVQGAVYNSPLHF. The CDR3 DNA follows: TGTGCCAGCCGTGTACAGGGGGCTGTCTATAATTCACCCCTCCACTTT.

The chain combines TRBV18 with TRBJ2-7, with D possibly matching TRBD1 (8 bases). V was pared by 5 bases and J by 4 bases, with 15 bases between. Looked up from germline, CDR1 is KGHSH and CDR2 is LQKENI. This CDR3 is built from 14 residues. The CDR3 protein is CASSSQQGGYEQYF. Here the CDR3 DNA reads TGTGCCAGCTCATCTCAACAGGGGGGGTACGAGCAGTACTTC. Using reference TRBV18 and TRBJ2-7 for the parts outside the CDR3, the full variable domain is NAGVMQNPRHLVRRRGQEARLRCSPMKGHSHVYWYRQLPEEGLKFMVYLQKENIIDESGMPKERFSAEFPKEGPSILRIQQVVRGDSAAYFCASSSQQGGYEQYFGPGTRLTVT.

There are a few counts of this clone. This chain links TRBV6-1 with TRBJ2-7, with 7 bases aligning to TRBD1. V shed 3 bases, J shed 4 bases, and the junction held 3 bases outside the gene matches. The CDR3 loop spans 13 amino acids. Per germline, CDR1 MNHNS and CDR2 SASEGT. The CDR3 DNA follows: TGTGCCAGCAGTGATCCAGGGGGTTACGAGCAGTACTTC. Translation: CASSDPGGYEQYF.

This CDR3 reads CASTRPTSGNTIYF. The CDR3 DNA reads TGTGCCAGCACCCGACCGACCTCTGGAAACACCATATATTTT. The chain joins TRBV6-4 to TRBJ1-3; D gene uncertain. The CDR3 loop spans 14 amino acids. Germline V gene sequence: CDR1 MRHNA, CDR2 SNTAGT. Trimming removed 7 bases at V and 0 bases at J, with 10 bases between.

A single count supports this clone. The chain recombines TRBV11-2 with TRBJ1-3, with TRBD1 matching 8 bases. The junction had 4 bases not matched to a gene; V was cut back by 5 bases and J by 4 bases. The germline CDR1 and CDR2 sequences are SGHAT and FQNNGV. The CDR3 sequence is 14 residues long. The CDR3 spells CASSPRGQGNTIYF. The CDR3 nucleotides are TGTGCCAGCAGCCCCAGGGGGCAAGGAAACACCATATATTTT.

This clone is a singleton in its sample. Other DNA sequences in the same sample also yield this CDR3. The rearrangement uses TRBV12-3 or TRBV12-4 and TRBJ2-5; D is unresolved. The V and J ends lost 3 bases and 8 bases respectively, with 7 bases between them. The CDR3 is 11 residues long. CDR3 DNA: TGTGCCAGCAGTTTCGGTGAAACCCAGTACTTC. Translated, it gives CASSFGETQYF.

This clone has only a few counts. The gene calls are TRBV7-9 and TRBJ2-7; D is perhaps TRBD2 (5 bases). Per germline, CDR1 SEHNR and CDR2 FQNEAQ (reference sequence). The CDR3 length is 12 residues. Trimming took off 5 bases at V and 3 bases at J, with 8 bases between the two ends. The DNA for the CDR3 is TGTGCCAGCAGCGCCGGGATCTACGAGCAGTACTTC. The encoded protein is CASSAGIYEQYF.

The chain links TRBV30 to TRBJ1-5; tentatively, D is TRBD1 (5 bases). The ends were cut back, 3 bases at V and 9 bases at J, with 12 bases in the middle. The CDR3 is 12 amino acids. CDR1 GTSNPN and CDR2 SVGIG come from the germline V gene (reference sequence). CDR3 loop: CAWSGWGRPQHF. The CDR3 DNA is TGTGCCTGGAGCGGGTGGGGGAGGCCCCAGCATTTT.

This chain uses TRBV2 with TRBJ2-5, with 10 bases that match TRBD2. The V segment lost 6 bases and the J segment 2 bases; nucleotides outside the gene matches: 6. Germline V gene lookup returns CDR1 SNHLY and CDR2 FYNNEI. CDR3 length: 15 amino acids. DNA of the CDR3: TGTGCCAGCAGAGCTAGCGGGGGAATTCAAGAGACCCAGTACTTC. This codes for CASRASGGIQETQYF.

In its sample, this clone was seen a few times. CDR3 amino acids: CASSFLNTEAFF. DNA of the CDR3: TGTGCCAGCAGCTTTCTGAACACTGAAGCTTTCTTT. V gene TRBV11-2 combines with J gene TRBJ1-1; D uncertain. This CDR3 is built from 12 residues. From germline, CDR1 is SGHAT and CDR2 FQNNGV. Trimming took off 3 bases at V and 0 bases at J, with 2 bases between the two ends.

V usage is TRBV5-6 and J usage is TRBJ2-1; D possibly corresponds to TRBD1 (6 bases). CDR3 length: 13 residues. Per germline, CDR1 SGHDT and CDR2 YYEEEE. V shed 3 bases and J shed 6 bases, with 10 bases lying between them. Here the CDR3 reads CASSWGPSNEQFF. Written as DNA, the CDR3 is TGTGCCAGCAGCTGGGGGCCTTCCAATGAGCAGTTCTTC.

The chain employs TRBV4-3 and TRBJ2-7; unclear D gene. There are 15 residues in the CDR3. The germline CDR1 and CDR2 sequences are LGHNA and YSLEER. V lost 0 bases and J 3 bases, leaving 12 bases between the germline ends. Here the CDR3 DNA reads TGCGCCAGCAGCCAAGATTTTTACAGCTACTACGAGCAGTACTTC. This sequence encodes CASSQDFYSYYEQYF.

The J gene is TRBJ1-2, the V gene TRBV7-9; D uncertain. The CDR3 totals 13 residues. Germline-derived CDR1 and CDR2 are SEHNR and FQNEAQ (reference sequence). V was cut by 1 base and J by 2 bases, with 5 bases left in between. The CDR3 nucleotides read TGTGCCAGCAGCTTAGGTACGAACTATGGCTACACCTTC. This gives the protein CASSLGTNYGYTF. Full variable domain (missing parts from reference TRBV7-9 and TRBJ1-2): DTGVSQNPRHKITKRGQNVTFRCDPISEHNRLYWYRQTLGQGPEFLTYFQNEAQLEKSRLLSDRFSAERPKGSFSTLEIQRTEQGDSAMYLCASSLGTNYGYTFGSGTRLTVV.

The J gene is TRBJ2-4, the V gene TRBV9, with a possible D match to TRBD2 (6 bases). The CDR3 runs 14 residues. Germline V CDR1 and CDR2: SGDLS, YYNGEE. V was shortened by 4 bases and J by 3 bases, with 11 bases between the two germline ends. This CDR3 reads CASSPSEGKNIQYF. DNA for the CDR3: TGTGCCAGCAGCCCTAGCGAAGGCAAAAACATTCAGTACTTC.

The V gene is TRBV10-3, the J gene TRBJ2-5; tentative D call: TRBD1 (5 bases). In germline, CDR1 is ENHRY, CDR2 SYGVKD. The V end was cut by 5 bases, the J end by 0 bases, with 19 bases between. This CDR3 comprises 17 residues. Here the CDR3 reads CAISNPAGAGYQETQYF. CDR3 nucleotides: TGTGCCATCAGTAACCCGGCTGGGGCAGGGTACCAAGAGACCCAGTACTTC.

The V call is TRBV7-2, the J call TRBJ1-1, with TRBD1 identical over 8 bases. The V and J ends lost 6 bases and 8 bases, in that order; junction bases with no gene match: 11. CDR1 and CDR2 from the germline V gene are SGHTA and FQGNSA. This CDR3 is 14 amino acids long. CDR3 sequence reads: CASSLSGGVREAFF. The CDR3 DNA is TGTGCCAGCAGTCTCTCAGGGGGCGTGAGGGAAGCTTTCTTT.

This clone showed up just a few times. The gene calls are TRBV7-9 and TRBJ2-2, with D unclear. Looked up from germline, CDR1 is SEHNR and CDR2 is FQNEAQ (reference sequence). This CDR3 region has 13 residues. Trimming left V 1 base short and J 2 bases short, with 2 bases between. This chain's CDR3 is CASSLENTGELFF. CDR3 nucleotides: TGTGCCAGCAGCTTAGAAAACACCGGGGAGCTGTTTTTT.

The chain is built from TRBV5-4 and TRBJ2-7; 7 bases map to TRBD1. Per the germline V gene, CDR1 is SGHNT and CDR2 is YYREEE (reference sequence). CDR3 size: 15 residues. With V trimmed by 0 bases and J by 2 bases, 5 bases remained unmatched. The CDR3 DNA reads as TGTGCCAGCAGCTTGGGAGGGGGCGCGACCTACGAGCAGTACTTC. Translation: CASSLGGGATYEQYF.

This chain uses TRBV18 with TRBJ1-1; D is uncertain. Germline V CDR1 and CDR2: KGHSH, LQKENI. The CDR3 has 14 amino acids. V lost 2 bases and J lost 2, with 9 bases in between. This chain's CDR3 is CASSPRAANTEAFF. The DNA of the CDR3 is TGTGCCAGCTCACCAAGGGCGGCTAACACTGAAGCTTTCTTT.

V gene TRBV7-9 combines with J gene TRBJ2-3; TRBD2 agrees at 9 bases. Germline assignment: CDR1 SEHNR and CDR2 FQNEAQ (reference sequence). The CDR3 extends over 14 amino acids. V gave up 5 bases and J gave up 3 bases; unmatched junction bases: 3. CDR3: CASSVTSGTDTQYF. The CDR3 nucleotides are TGTGCCAGCAGCGTCACTAGCGGGACAGATACGCAGTATTTT.

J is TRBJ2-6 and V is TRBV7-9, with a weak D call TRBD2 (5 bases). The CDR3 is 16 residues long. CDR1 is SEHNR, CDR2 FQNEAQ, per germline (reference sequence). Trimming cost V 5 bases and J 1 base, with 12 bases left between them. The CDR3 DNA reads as TGTGCCAGCAGCCAGCGCTCGGGGTCTGGGGCCAACGTCCTGACTTTC. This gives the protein CASSQRSGSGANVLTF.

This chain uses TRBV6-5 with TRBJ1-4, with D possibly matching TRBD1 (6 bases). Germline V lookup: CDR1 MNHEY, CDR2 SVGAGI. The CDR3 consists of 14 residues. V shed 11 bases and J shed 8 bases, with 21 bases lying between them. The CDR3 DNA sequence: TGTGCCGGACTATCCCGGGGGCGGGGGGAAAAACTGTTTTTT. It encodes CAGLSRGRGEKLFF.

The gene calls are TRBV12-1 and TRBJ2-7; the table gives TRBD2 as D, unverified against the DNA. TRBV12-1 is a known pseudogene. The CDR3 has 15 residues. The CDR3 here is CASSPPRVRSYEQYF. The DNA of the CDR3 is TGTGCCAGCAGCCCGCCGCGGGTGCGAAGTTACGAGCAGTACTTC.

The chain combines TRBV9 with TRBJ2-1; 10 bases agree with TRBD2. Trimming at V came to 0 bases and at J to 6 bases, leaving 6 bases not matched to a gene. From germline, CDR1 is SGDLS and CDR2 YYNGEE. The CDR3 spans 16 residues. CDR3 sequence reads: CASSVGQLAGSNEQFF. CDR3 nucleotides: TGTGCCAGCAGCGTAGGCCAACTAGCGGGGTCCAATGAGCAGTTCTTC.